This T cell receptor beta chain was obtained from a study of T-cell memory formation after mild COVID-19. Using its own MiXCR run on the 5' RACE reads, TCRdb lists one record per CDR3 protein. This repertoire shows around 370,000 distinct CDR3 sequences, around 21% found once; its top ten account for about 12%. CDR1 is LNHDA, CDR2 SQIVND, per germline (reference sequence). V shed 7 bases and J 6 bases; nucleotides not matched to a gene: 18. This CDR3 region has 17 residues. Sequenced sample: PBMCs or a T cell subset sorted from them (not recorded which). V usage is TRBV19 and J usage is TRBJ2-3; 8 bases map to TRBD2. The sequence came from an adult woman who had mild COVID-19 (a few samples of this study predate the infection). Cell type and time point are not known. The CDR3 nucleotides read TGTGCCAGTACCCGCACAGACCTAGCGGGTTTGTCGGATACGCAGTATTTT. Translating gives CASTRTDLAGLSDTQYF. Variable domain in full (rest from reference TRBV19 and TRBJ2-3): DGGITQSPKYLFRKEGQNVTLSCEQNLNHDAMYWYRQDPGQGLRLIYYSQIVNDFQKGDIAEGYSVSREKKESFPLTVTSAQKNPTAFYLCASTRTDLAGLSDTQYFGPGTRLTVL.